The 4 T cell receptor beta chains listed next were all sequenced from one sample in a study of cytomegalovirus exposure and HLA in healthy donors. The PCR was carried out with 60 Vbeta primers and 13 Jbeta primers. The protocol was immunoSEQ multiplex PCR, while the TCRdb copy is restricted to in-frame clones and leaves out a portion. The table records some 100,000 clones, about 77% of them present only once. What was sequenced was PBMCs. These receptor sequences come from a woman between 18 and 29 years old in good health and CMV-seropositive.

The chain joins TRBV13 to TRBJ2-7; 7 bases are shared with TRBD2. The ends lost 1 base at V and 3 bases at J; junction bases unmatched: 6. The CDR3 is 15 residues long. Germline values: CDR1 PRHDT, CDR2 FYEKMQ (reference sequence). This CDR3 reads CASSLAAGLVYEQYF. CDR3 nucleotides: TGTGCCAGCAGCTTAGCGGCAGGACTAGTCTACGAGCAGTACTTC.

V usage is TRBV30 and J usage is TRBJ1-1, with D maybe TRBD1 (5 bases). CDR3 size: 12 residues. Germline V CDR1 and CDR2: GTSNPN, SVGIG (reference sequence). Deletions cut 4 bases from V and 3 bases from J, with 9 bases between. This CDR3 reads CAWTGIYTEAFF. CDR3 in DNA: TGTGCCTGGACAGGGATATACACTGAAGCTTTCTTT.

V usage is TRBV14 and J usage is TRBJ2-5; D gene ambiguous. Germline V gene lookup returns CDR1 SGHDN and CDR2 FVKESK. The CDR3 runs to 14 residues. Trimming removed 0 bases from V and 0 bases from J, with 5 bases in between. CDR3 residues: CASSQDRNQETQYF. DNA for the CDR3: TGTGCCAGCAGCCAAGACAGGAACCAAGAGACCCAGTACTTC.

The chain employs TRBV15 and TRBJ1-1; D may be TRBD1 (6 bases). Trimming shortened V by 3 bases and J by 6 bases, and 14 bases separated the two germline ends. Germline loops: CDR1 LNHNV, CDR2 YYDKDF (reference sequence). The CDR3 runs 14 residues. DNA for the CDR3: TGTGCCACCAGCAGTGCCCAGGGGTCTTCTGAAGCTTTCTTT. It translates to CATSSAQGSSEAFF.